This is a list of T cell receptor beta chains from one sample in a study of beta chain features in type 1 diabetes. Here immunoSEQ multiplex PCR was the method, and the copy in TCRdb shows in-frame clones only, minus some. The data contain some 280,000 clones, 14% of them seen just once; the ten biggest clones take up less than 0.02%. Source material: naive CD4+ T cells from blood. The source is a young man with type 1 diabetes. CDR3s include the opening cysteine and the closing phenylalanine or tryptophan. Fields, in order: D gene, J gene, clone size, V gene, CDR3 DNA, CDR3 protein. A D gene is named only where the DNA matches it firmly. Clone size is shown for a subset of rows, as once, few, many or a class of expanded clone.

>-|TRBJ2-7|-|TRBV21-1
TGTGCCAGCAGCAAAGGGAGGCCGGGACTAGTCCGTCTCGAGCAGTACTTC
CASSKGRPGLVRLEQYF
>-|TRBJ2-2|-|TRBV27
TGTGCCAGCAGTAAGACTTACAGGGACCCTTACACCGGGGAGCTGTTTTTT
CASSKTYRDPYTGELFF
>-|TRBJ2-1|few|TRBV7-9
TGTGCCAGCAGCTTATGGGACACCAAGTACAATGAGCAGTTCTTC
CASSLWDTKYNEQFF
>TRBD2|TRBJ2-7|few|TRBV5-1
TGCGCCAGCAGCTCTGGGACTAGCAGCCCATACGAGCAGTACTTC
CASSSGTSSPYEQYF
>-|TRBJ1-1|-|TRBV19
TGTGCCAGTAGCTGGACAGATACGGGGAACACTGAAGCTTTCTTT
CASSWTDTGNTEAFF
>TRBD2|TRBJ2-1|few|TRBV5-1
TGCGCCAGCAGCTTGGAGGGTAGCGGGATCAATGAGCAGTTCTTC
CASSLEGSGINEQFF
>TRBD2|TRBJ2-5|-|TRBV7-6
TGTGCCAGCAGCTCTCGACTAGCTCGGGAGACCCAGTACTTC
CASSSRLARETQYF
>-|TRBJ1-2|few|TRBV19
TGTGCCAGTTCATATGAGGGCTATGGCTACACCTTC
CASSYEGYGYTF
>TRBD1|TRBJ1-1|few|TRBV29-1
TGCAGCGCAGGGAGAGGACAGGTCCTGAACACTGAAGCTTTCTTT
CSAGRGQVLNTEAFF
>-|TRBJ2-5|-|TRBV5-1
TGCGCCAGCAGCCTGCAGACAGACCCTAGGGCCCAGTACTTC
CASSLQTDPRAQYF
>TRBD2|TRBJ2-5|-|TRBV7-7
TGTGCTAGCAGCGCTAGCGGGCCTTACCAAGAGACCCAGTACTTC
CASSASGPYQETQYF
>-|TRBJ2-7|few|TRBV7-9
TGTGCCAGCAGCTTATCTCAGGCCTCCTACGAGCAGTACTTC
CASSLSQASYEQYF
>-|TRBJ2-3|-|TRBV21-1
TGTGCCAGCAGCGGAGAGCGGGAGGGCCGGGATACGCAGTATTTT
CASSGEREGRDTQYF
>-|TRBJ1-1|-|TRBV28
TGTGCCAGTTCAGGGTCCCCCCAAGACACTGAAGCTTTCTTT
CASSGSPQDTEAFF